This TCR beta chain was retrieved from a study of blood T cell repertoires in COVID-19. Study overall: Acute and convalescent COVID-19 specimens originated in the United States, Italy and Spain. The cDNA or gDNA used as material had been derived from T cells, B-cell-depleted T cells, or PBMCs.

Per the original data handling: The authors estimated nucleated cell counts from reference gene primer amplification. Here immunoSEQ multiplex PCR was the method, and the copy in TCRdb shows in-frame clones only, minus some. Clone size and the V and J calls come from that table; the DNA yielded D and trimming. The data hold some 220,000 clones, with roughly 80% observed a single time. The CDR3 spans 16 residues. The germline gives CDR1 MNHEY, CDR2 SVGEGT. Losses at the gene ends were 2 bases for V and 8 bases for J; bases not matched to a gene: 9. Sample: peripheral blood. The sequence derives from a woman aged 70-85 years with acute or convalescent COVID-19. The J gene is TRBJ2-1, the V gene TRBV6-2 or TRBV6-3, with TRBD2 matching 10 bases. CDR3 amino acids: CASSYPKRGGLYEQFF. The CDR3 DNA sequence: TGTGCCAGCAGTTACCCAAAGCGGGGGGGCCTCTATGAGCAGTTCTTC.